This T cell receptor beta chain comes out of a study of blood T cells in healthy people across ages (dated by TCRdb to the mid-2010s). Background for the entire study: Template switching captured roughly one uniquely barcoded TCR beta cDNA molecule per two T cells in model experiments. To avoid experimental bias, donors of different ages were spread randomly across the sequencing lanes. The study measured age-related changes in TCR beta repertoire diversity using deep sequencing normalized with unique cDNA molecular identifiers. Donors were grouped into four age groups: young (average 16 years), middle-aged (39), aged (approximately 58) and long-lived (less than 85). For two donors (one aged 18 to 29 and one aged 80 or older), the study analyzed two additional independent replicas of 1 million unique cDNA reads from the same blood draw.

Comments on this clonotype: Its antigen specificity is not known. Base qualities are not provided; no much larger clone lies one nucleotide away.

Receptor libraries were prepared by 5' RACE. TCRdb records Illumina HiSeq 2500 as the sequencer. A second roughly 6 to 11 cycle PCR used a sample-barcoded 5' primer and a J-beta primer mix. A unique molecular identifier was introduced onto each TCR beta cDNA molecule by a template-switch 5' adaptor carrying 12 random nucleotides. Each sample yielded at least 3 million CDR3-containing paired-end reads. All of the RNA was converted into first-strand cDNA using the Mint cDNA synthesis kit, with a TRBC-specific oligonucleotide serving as the primer. Following uracil-DNA glycosylase treatment, a first 18-cycle PCR with universal primers M1SS and BC2_uni_R was performed on all cDNA. Concerning the study's data processing: For normalization, 1 million high-quality reads, each with a distinct molecular identifier, were randomly selected from each sample. Instead of being binned into consensus sequences, reads with shared molecular identifiers were discarded. CDR3 identification, clonotype clustering and error correction used MiTCR with a Q25 quality threshold and the strictest error-elimination algorithm. A nonparametric unseen species model using Euler transformation provided a lower-bound estimate of total TCR beta diversity. TCRdb itself trimmed the public reads at Q25 with fastp, ran MiXCR and retained productive beta chains. Every entry covers one CDR3 protein and lists the most common genes and DNA from its rows. The V and J calls here are based on TCRdb, not the publication. A total of about 760,000 distinct CDR3 sequences appear in this sample, roughly three fifths of them only once. In total, the top ten clones hold about 26% of the sample.

Donors were 30 to 45 systemically healthy Caucasian individuals from Russia aged roughly 6 to 100 years. Roughly 9.5 milliliters of peripheral blood were drawn from each donor into EDTA-treated Vacutainer tubes. PBMCs were isolated by Ficoll-Paque density-gradient centrifugation, with at least 6 million obtained per sample. Total RNA was extracted from PBMCs with Trizol reagent, with at least 5 micrograms obtained per sample. Naive CD45RAhigh/CD27high T cell percentages were measured by flow cytometry on a PBMC aliquot from every donor. Counted from cysteine to phenylalanine, this CDR3 has 16 amino acids. Just the 48-base CDR3 DNA is kept, in frame starting at base 1. CDR1 SGHDN and CDR2 FVKESK are derived from the germline V gene. Results and caveats for the whole study, not just this receptor: Total diversity estimates from one million sequenced T cells were considered lower bounds and underestimates. Compared with the aged group, the long-lived group had more naive CD4+ T cells, fewer expanded clones and increased TCR diversity, suggesting age selection. A strong correlation was found between observed TCR beta diversity and the percentage of naive T cells measured by flow cytometry. Observed TCR beta diversity per million T cells fell roughly linearly with age, and a significant reduction was already apparent by age around 44. Because profiling used bulk unsorted PBMCs, naive and antigen-experienced compartments could not be compared conclusively. Donor CMV infection status was unknown, potentially confounding age-related changes in expanded clonotypes.

This clonotype originated in a man aged 40-50 years in good health. This receptor chain uses TRBV14 and TRBJ2-1; the D region possibly corresponds to TRBD2 (5 bases align). The J call is in doubt because the DNA end fits TRBJ2-7 better. The sample was blood. In nucleotides, the sequence is TGTGCCAGCAGCCAAGTCCCGCAGCGGAGCTACAATGAGCAGTACTTC. Its product reads: CASSQVPQRSYNEQYF.